This T cell receptor (beta chain) was identified in a study of CD8 T cells in Susac syndrome. Findings and caveats of the study: CD8+ clones in Susac expanded most in TEMRA cells and active patients.

The CDR3 is made up of 14 amino acids. Looked up from germline, CDR1 is SGDLS and CDR2 is YYNGEE. Trimming pared 2 bases from V and 8 bases from J, leaving 14 bases between. This clonotype was recorded once. The antigen is unknown. Random hexamers primed reverse transcription of roughly 0.5 to 1 ug RNA. TCRdb reprocessed the immunoSEQ multiplex PCR reads with MiXCR, giving one entry per CDR3 protein. The sample lists 75,000 to 80,000 distinct CDR3 sequences, approximately 94% occurring once. The sample consisted of CD8+ T cells from PBMCs. The TCR was taken from a human donor with Susac syndrome. The chain joins TRBV9 to TRBJ2-1, with a tentative D call TRBD2 (6 bases). CDR3 nucleotide sequence: TGTGCCAGCAGCGTCGAAGGGTCGGGGGATGAGCAGTTCTTC. Protein product: CASSVEGSGDEQFF. The full variable domain, with the rest looked up from reference TRBV9 and TRBJ2-1, is DSGVTQTPKHLITATGQRVTLRCSPRSGDLSVYWYQQSLDQGLQFLIQYYNGEERAKGNILERFSAQQFPDLHSELNLSSLELGDSALYFCASSVEGSGDEQFFGPGTRLTVL.